This T cell receptor beta chain derives from a study of blood T cell repertoires in COVID-19. Study background: Acute and convalescent COVID-19 specimens originated in the United States, Italy and Spain.

Some clones are missing from TCRdb's copy, which holds only in-frame ones; the method was immunoSEQ multiplex PCR. This table holds roughly 180,000 clones, 85% to 95% found once. Seattle patients were enrolled while actively infected and followed longitudinally. CDR1 and CDR2 (germline): MNHEY, SVGAGI. This CDR3 spans 14 amino acids. V was pared by 7 bases and J by 5 bases, with 9 bases of the junction left unmatched. The sample was peripheral blood. The clonotype originates from a man aged 25-45 years with COVID-19, enrolled during active disease. The chain couples TRBV6-5 to TRBJ1-1; 8 positions match TRBD1. CDR3 DNA sequence: TGTGCCAGCACCAAAACCAGGGGGCGAACTGAAGCTTTCTTT. This encodes CASTKTRGRTEAFF.